Listed below are T cell receptor beta chains from one sample, sequenced in a study of metastatic and nonmetastatic thyroid tumors. TCRdb re-analyzed the PCR reads using MiXCR. The sample holds about 52,000 clones, more than 15% seen once. Material for sequencing was blood. Receptor source: a female donor with papillary thyroid cancer or a benign thyroid nodule (not recorded which). Some clones in this sample may be carry-over from other donors' samples. CDR3s include the opening cysteine and the closing phenylalanine or tryptophan. Fields, in order: D gene, J gene, V gene, clone size, CDR3 protein, CDR3 DNA. A D gene is named only where the DNA matches it firmly. Some rows have no size entry. The others give once, few or many, or a class for an expanded clone.

d_call: .; j_call: TRBJ2-3; v_call: TRBV2; clone_size: .; cdr3_aa: CASSSNGQTDTQYF; cdr3_nt: TGTGCCAGCAGTTCGAACGGACAAACAGATACGCAGTATTTT
d_call: TRBD2; j_call: TRBJ2-4; v_call: TRBV15; clone_size: many; cdr3_aa: CATSSGGAGPIQYF; cdr3_nt: TGTGCCACCAGCAGCGGGGGAGCGGGACCTATTCAGTACTTC
d_call: TRBD1; j_call: TRBJ2-2; v_call: TRBV6-9; clone_size: .; cdr3_aa: CASSKFGVSGFGTVNTGELFF; cdr3_nt: TGTGCCAGCAGTAAATTCGGGGTATCCGGGTTCGGGACAGTGAACACCGGGGAGCTGTTTTTT
d_call: .; j_call: TRBJ1-2; v_call: TRBV20-1; clone_size: many; cdr3_aa: CSARDPRVEGPYGYTF; cdr3_nt: TGCAGTGCTAGAGATCCTAGGGTCGAGGGCCCCTATGGCTACACCTTC
d_call: .; j_call: TRBJ2-7; v_call: TRBV10-1; clone_size: .; cdr3_aa: CASSQTVGGEQYF; cdr3_nt: TGCGCAAGCAGTCAGACAGTCGGGGGAGAGCAGTACTTC
d_call: TRBD2; j_call: TRBJ2-5; v_call: TRBV28; clone_size: many; cdr3_aa: CASSSSGLAGHQETQYF; cdr3_nt: TGTGCCAGCAGTTCATCGGGACTAGCGGGGCACCAAGAGACCCAGTACTTC
d_call: .; j_call: TRBJ2-7; v_call: TRBV20-1; clone_size: .; cdr3_aa: CSARDRAAGRGYEQYF; cdr3_nt: TGCAGTGCTAGAGATAGGGCGGCGGGTAGGGGGTACGAGCAGTACTTC
d_call: TRBD2; j_call: TRBJ2-1; v_call: TRBV14; clone_size: many; cdr3_aa: CASSPLAGGPNEQFF; cdr3_nt: TGTGCCAGCAGCCCTCTAGCGGGAGGGCCCAATGAGCAGTTCTTC
d_call: TRBD2; j_call: TRBJ2-3; v_call: TRBV10-3; clone_size: many; cdr3_aa: CAIANSGPSTDTQYF; cdr3_nt: TGTGCCATCGCCAATAGCGGGCCTAGCACAGATACGCAGTATTTT
d_call: .; j_call: TRBJ2-1; v_call: TRBV12-3/TRBV12-4; clone_size: many; cdr3_aa: CASSKYINNEQFF; cdr3_nt: TGTGCCAGTTCAAAGTATATTAACAATGAGCAGTTCTTC
d_call: .; j_call: TRBJ2-5; v_call: TRBV20-1; clone_size: .; cdr3_aa: CSSSRIDSRIQETQYF; cdr3_nt: TGCAGCTCTAGTCGAATCGACAGCCGAATCCAAGAGACCCAGTACTTC
d_call: .; j_call: TRBJ2-5; v_call: TRBV10-3; clone_size: .; cdr3_aa: CAISDVRDQPYF; cdr3_nt: TGTGCCATCAGTGATGTCCGGGACCAGCCGTACTTC
d_call: TRBD1; j_call: TRBJ2-7; v_call: TRBV6-1; clone_size: .; cdr3_aa: CASSPLQGQGVNEQYF; cdr3_nt: TGTGCCAGCAGTCCCCTCCAGGGACAGGGGGTAAACGAGCAGTACTTC
d_call: TRBD1; j_call: TRBJ1-5; v_call: TRBV20-1; clone_size: many; cdr3_aa: CSARDGQVRGFNQPQHF; cdr3_nt: TGCAGTGCTAGAGATGGACAGGTTAGGGGTTTCAATCAGCCCCAGCATTTT
d_call: .; j_call: TRBJ2-1; v_call: TRBV10-2; clone_size: many; cdr3_aa: CASSAIYRGGIEQFF; cdr3_nt: TGCGCCAGCAGCGCTATATACCGCGGAGGAATTGAGCAGTTCTTC
d_call: TRBD2; j_call: TRBJ2-3; v_call: TRBV6-1; clone_size: many; cdr3_aa: CASSGTSGRRTDTQYF; cdr3_nt: TGTGCCAGCTCCGGGACTAGCGGGAGACGCACAGATACGCAGTATTTT
d_call: .; j_call: TRBJ1-1; v_call: TRBV14; clone_size: once; cdr3_aa: CASIQDPVWSEAFF; cdr3_nt: TGTGCCAGCATCCAAGATCCTGTTTGGTCTGAAGCTTTCTTT
d_call: .; j_call: TRBJ2-7; v_call: TRBV5-1; clone_size: .; cdr3_aa: CASSLQWGVHEQYF; cdr3_nt: TGCGCCAGCAGCCTCCAGTGGGGGGTGCACGAGCAGTACTTC
d_call: TRBD2; j_call: TRBJ2-2; v_call: TRBV6-6; clone_size: many; cdr3_aa: CASSYYEVAGVNTGELFF; cdr3_nt: TGTGCCAGCAGTTACTATGAAGTAGCGGGAGTAAACACCGGGGAGCTGTTTTTT
d_call: TRBD2; j_call: TRBJ2-1; v_call: TRBV7-3; clone_size: many; cdr3_aa: CASSLNPPGLTRNEQFF; cdr3_nt: TGTGCCAGCAGCTTAAACCCGCCGGGACTAACGAGGAATGAGCAGTTCTTC
d_call: .; j_call: TRBJ2-5; v_call: TRBV13; clone_size: many; cdr3_aa: CASSPLGVGETQYF; cdr3_nt: TGTGCCAGCAGCCCTTTGGGAGTAGGAGAGACCCAGTACTTC
d_call: TRBD2; j_call: TRBJ2-5; v_call: TRBV10-2; clone_size: .; cdr3_aa: CASSDGTSGSQYF; cdr3_nt: TGCGCCAGCAGTGATGGGACTAGCGGGAGTCAGTACTTC
d_call: .; j_call: TRBJ2-7; v_call: TRBV30; clone_size: .; cdr3_aa: CAWISGCYEQYF; cdr3_nt: TGTGCCTGGATTAGCGGATGCTACGAGCAGTACTTC
d_call: TRBD1; j_call: TRBJ2-7; v_call: TRBV7-2; clone_size: many; cdr3_aa: CASSSDRGDEQYF; cdr3_nt: TGTGCCAGCAGCTCAGACAGGGGGGACGAGCAGTACTTC
d_call: TRBD1; j_call: TRBJ2-7; v_call: TRBV30; clone_size: many; cdr3_aa: CAWNRGNEQYF; cdr3_nt: TGTGCCTGGAACAGGGGTAACGAGCAGTACTTC
d_call: TRBD1; j_call: TRBJ1-2; v_call: TRBV2; clone_size: many; cdr3_aa: CASSEALWGQIYGYTF; cdr3_nt: TGTGCCAGCAGTGAAGCGCTTTGGGGACAGATCTATGGCTACACCTTC
d_call: .; j_call: TRBJ2-2; v_call: TRBV6-1; clone_size: medium-sized; cdr3_aa: CASCDYNTGELFF; cdr3_nt: TGTGCCAGCTGCGACTACAACACCGGGGAGCTGTTTTTT
d_call: .; j_call: TRBJ2-1; v_call: TRBV12-3/TRBV12-4; clone_size: few; cdr3_aa: CASSLQVTHNNEQFF; cdr3_nt: TGTGCCAGCAGCCTACAGGTAACACACAACAATGAGCAGTTCTTC
d_call: .; j_call: TRBJ2-2; v_call: TRBV6-1; clone_size: .; cdr3_aa: CASSEGSTGELFF; cdr3_nt: TGTGCCAGCAGTGAGGGGAGCACCGGGGAGCTGTTTTTT
d_call: .; j_call: TRBJ2-2; v_call: TRBV6-5; clone_size: few; cdr3_aa: CASSYDSGTGELFF; cdr3_nt: TGTGCCAGCAGTTACGACAGTGGAACCGGGGAGCTGTTTTTT
d_call: .; j_call: TRBJ2-2; v_call: TRBV3-1; clone_size: many; cdr3_aa: CASSRGGRQNTGELFF; cdr3_nt: TGTGCCAGCAGCCGAGGCGGTCGGCAGAACACCGGGGAGCTGTTTTTT
d_call: .; j_call: TRBJ2-5; v_call: TRBV27; clone_size: .; cdr3_aa: CASSISPGTYQETQYF; cdr3_nt: TGTGCCAGCAGTATATCGCCCGGGACTTACCAAGAGACCCAGTACTTC
d_call: TRBD2; j_call: TRBJ2-7; v_call: TRBV7-3; clone_size: .; cdr3_aa: CASSRGGCIYEQYF; cdr3_nt: TGTGCCAGCAGCCGGGGAGGGTGCATCTACGAGCAGTACTTC
d_call: .; j_call: TRBJ1-1; v_call: TRBV2; clone_size: .; cdr3_aa: CASSDDLNDTEAFF; cdr3_nt: TGTGCCAGCAGTGATGACCTCAATGACACTGAAGCTTTCTTT
d_call: TRBD2; j_call: TRBJ2-2; v_call: TRBV7-2; clone_size: many; cdr3_aa: CASSHRLAMNTGELFF; cdr3_nt: TGTGCCAGCAGCCACCGACTAGCGATGAACACCGGGGAGCTGTTTTTT
d_call: .; j_call: TRBJ2-7; v_call: TRBV5-6; clone_size: many; cdr3_aa: CASSSTGSSYEQYF; cdr3_nt: TGTGCCAGCAGCTCTACCGGGTCCTCCTACGAGCAGTACTTC
d_call: .; j_call: TRBJ1-5; v_call: TRBV12-3/TRBV12-4; clone_size: many; cdr3_aa: CASSLGGRRRPQHF; cdr3_nt: TGTGCCAGCAGTTTGGGGGGACGGAGAAGGCCCCAGCATTTT
d_call: .; j_call: TRBJ2-1; v_call: TRBV2; clone_size: many; cdr3_aa: CASSEGVARRGEQFF; cdr3_nt: TGTGCCAGCAGTGAAGGGGTGGCTCGAAGGGGGGAGCAGTTCTTC
d_call: .; j_call: TRBJ2-7; v_call: TRBV7-2; clone_size: .; cdr3_aa: CASSTRRDAEQYF; cdr3_nt: TGTGCCAGCAGCACTAGGAGGGACGCAGAGCAGTACTTC
d_call: .; j_call: TRBJ1-5; v_call: TRBV6-8; clone_size: many; cdr3_aa: CASSYKWTRKDSLNQPQHF; cdr3_nt: TGTGCCAGCAGTTACAAATGGACACGGAAAGATAGCCTTAATCAGCCCCAGCATTTT
d_call: TRBD2; j_call: TRBJ2-1; v_call: TRBV20-1; clone_size: many; cdr3_aa: CSASRLTSGVFNEQFF; cdr3_nt: TGCAGTGCTAGTCGCCTGACTAGCGGGGTTTTTAATGAGCAGTTCTTC
d_call: .; j_call: TRBJ2-5; v_call: TRBV20-1; clone_size: .; cdr3_aa: CSARVGGWPYGTQYF; cdr3_nt: TGCAGTGCTAGGGTGGGGGGATGGCCGTATGGGACCCAGTACTTC
d_call: .; j_call: TRBJ2-1; v_call: TRBV6-2/TRBV6-3; clone_size: few; cdr3_aa: CSSSLTGRGEQFF; cdr3_nt: TGTTCCAGCAGTCTAACCGGGCGCGGTGAGCAGTTCTTC
d_call: .; j_call: TRBJ2-3; v_call: TRBV28; clone_size: many; cdr3_aa: CASSHTLWGNTDTQYF; cdr3_nt: TGTGCCAGCAGCCACACTCTTTGGGGTAACACAGATACGCAGTATTTT
d_call: .; j_call: TRBJ1-5; v_call: TRBV28; clone_size: many; cdr3_aa: CASRRDNLSQPQHF; cdr3_nt: TGTGCCAGCAGACGCGACAACCTCTCCCAGCCCCAGCATTTT
d_call: TRBD1; j_call: TRBJ1-2; v_call: TRBV3-1; clone_size: many; cdr3_aa: CASSPSQGLSYGYTF; cdr3_nt: TGTGCCAGCAGCCCATCACAGGGGCTGTCCTATGGCTACACCTTC
d_call: .; j_call: TRBJ1-1; v_call: TRBV19; clone_size: many; cdr3_aa: CASSILGDTEAFF; cdr3_nt: TGTGCCAGTAGTATCCTTGGGGATACTGAAGCTTTCTTT
d_call: .; j_call: TRBJ1-2; v_call: TRBV20-1; clone_size: .; cdr3_aa: CSSKTGDGYTF; cdr3_nt: TGCAGTTCTAAGACAGGTGATGGCTACACCTTC
d_call: .; j_call: TRBJ2-5; v_call: TRBV7-3; clone_size: many; cdr3_aa: CASSRTTQETQYF; cdr3_nt: TGTGCCAGCAGCCGGACTACCCAAGAGACCCAGTACTTC
d_call: TRBD2; j_call: TRBJ2-5; v_call: TRBV5-4; clone_size: few; cdr3_aa: CASSLGLADDIETQYF; cdr3_nt: TGTGCCAGCAGCTTGGGACTAGCGGACGATATAGAGACCCAGTACTTC
d_call: .; j_call: TRBJ1-1; v_call: TRBV10-3; clone_size: .; cdr3_aa: CAIALAVNTEAFF; cdr3_nt: TGTGCCATCGCTTTGGCGGTGAACACTGAAGCTTTCTTT
d_call: TRBD1; j_call: TRBJ1-2; v_call: TRBV10-1; clone_size: many; cdr3_aa: CASSVDREYGYTF; cdr3_nt: TGCGCCAGCAGTGTGGACAGGGAATATGGCTACACCTTC
d_call: .; j_call: TRBJ2-7; v_call: TRBV12-3/TRBV12-4; clone_size: many; cdr3_aa: CASSSSTGYEQYF; cdr3_nt: TGTGCCAGCAGTTCCTCCACTGGGTACGAGCAGTACTTC
d_call: TRBD1; j_call: TRBJ1-1; v_call: TRBV28; clone_size: .; cdr3_aa: CASRTGGGDTEAFF; cdr3_nt: TGTGCCAGCCGGACAGGGGGGGGTGACACTGAAGCTTTCTTT
d_call: .; j_call: TRBJ2-7; v_call: TRBV20-1; clone_size: .; cdr3_aa: CSARDGTKGSYDQYF; cdr3_nt: TGCAGTGCTAGAGATGGTACTAAGGGTTCCTACGATCAGTACTTC